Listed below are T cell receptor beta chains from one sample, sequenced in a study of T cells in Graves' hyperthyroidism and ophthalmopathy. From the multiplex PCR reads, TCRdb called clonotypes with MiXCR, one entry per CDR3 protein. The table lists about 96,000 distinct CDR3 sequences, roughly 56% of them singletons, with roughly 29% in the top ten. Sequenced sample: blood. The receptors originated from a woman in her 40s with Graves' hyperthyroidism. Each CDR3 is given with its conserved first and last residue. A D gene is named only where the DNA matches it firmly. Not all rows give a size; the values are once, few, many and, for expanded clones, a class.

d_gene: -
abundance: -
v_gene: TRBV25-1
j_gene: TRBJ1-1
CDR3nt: TGTGCCAGCAGGGTGGCTTTCTTT
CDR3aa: CASRVAFF

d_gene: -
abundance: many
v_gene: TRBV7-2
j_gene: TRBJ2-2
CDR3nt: TGTGCCAGCAGGGCCGCTCCCGGGGAGCTGTTTTTT
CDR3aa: CASRAAPGELFF

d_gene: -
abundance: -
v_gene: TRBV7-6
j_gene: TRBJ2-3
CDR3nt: TGTGCCAGCAGCGAAGGGCCTTTGTATACGCAGTATTTT
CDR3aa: CASSEGPLYTQYF

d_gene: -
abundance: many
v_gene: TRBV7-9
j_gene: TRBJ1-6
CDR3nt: TGTGCCAGCAGCTTAGCTAACCGCTCCTATAATTCACCCCTCCACTTT
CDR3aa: CASSLANRSYNSPLHF

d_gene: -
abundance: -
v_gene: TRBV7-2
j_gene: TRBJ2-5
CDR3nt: TGTGCCAGCAGCTTAGACACTAGACATGGGTTGCAAGAGACCCAGTACTTC
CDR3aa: CASSLDTRHGLQETQYF

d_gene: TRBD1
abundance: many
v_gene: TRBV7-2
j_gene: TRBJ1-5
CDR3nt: TGTGCCAGCAGCCTAGACAGGGCTCAAAGCAATCAGCCCCAGCATTTT
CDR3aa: CASSLDRAQSNQPQHF

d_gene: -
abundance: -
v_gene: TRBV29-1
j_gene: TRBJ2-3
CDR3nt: TGCGGCGTCGCGTCGGCAGATACGCAGTATTTT
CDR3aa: CGVASADTQYF

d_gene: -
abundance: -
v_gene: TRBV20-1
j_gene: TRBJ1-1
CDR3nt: TGCAGTGCTAGAAACTTCCGGGCCCCGAACACTGAAGCTTTCTTT
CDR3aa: CSARNFRAPNTEAFF

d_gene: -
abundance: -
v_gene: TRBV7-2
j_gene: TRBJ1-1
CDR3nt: TGTGCCAGCAGCAGTAGCGGGAGTGCCGACACTGAAGCTTTCTTT
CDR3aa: CASSSSGSADTEAFF

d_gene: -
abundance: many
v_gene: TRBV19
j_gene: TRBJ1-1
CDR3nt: TGTGCCAGTAGTAGAACGCCGAACACTGAAGCTTTCTTT
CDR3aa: CASSRTPNTEAFF

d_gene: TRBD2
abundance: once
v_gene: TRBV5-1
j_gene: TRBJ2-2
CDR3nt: TGCGCCAGCAGCGCCACTAGCGGGAGAGTAACCGGGGAGCTGTTTTTT
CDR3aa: CASSATSGRVTGELFF

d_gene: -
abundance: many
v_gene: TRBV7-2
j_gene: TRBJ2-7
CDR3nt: TGTGCCAGCAGCTTAGGTGTAGGGGGTCAGATCTACGAGCAGTACTTC
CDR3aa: CASSLGVGGQIYEQYF

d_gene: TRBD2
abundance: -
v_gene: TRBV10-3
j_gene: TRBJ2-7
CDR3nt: TGTGCCATCAGTGAGTCGACTTCTAGCGGGAGCTCCTACGAGCAGTACTTC
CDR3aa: CAISESTSSGSSYEQYF

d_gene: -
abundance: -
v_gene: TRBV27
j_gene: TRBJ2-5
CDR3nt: TGTGCCAGCAGTTTACTCGGACAGACGAAGGGGGAGACCCAGTACTTC
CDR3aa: CASSLLGQTKGETQYF

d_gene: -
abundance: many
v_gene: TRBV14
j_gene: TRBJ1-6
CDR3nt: TGTGCCAGCAGCCAAGCGAACAGGGAGACTTCACCCCTCCACTTT
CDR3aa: CASSQANRETSPLHF

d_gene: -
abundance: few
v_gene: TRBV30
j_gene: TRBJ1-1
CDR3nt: TGTGCCTGGAGTGTGTCCGGGCTGAAAAGGAAGATGGAAGCTTTCTTT
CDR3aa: CAWSVSGLKRKMEAFF

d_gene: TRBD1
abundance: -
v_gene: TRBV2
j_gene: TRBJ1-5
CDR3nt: TGTGCCAGCACTGTAGACAGGGATCGTCAGCCCCAGCATTTT
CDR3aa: CASTVDRDRQPQHF

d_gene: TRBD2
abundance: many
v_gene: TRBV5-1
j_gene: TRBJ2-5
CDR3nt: TGCGCCAGCGGACGGGAGGGTGGAAGAGAGACCCAGTACTTC
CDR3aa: CASGREGGRETQYF

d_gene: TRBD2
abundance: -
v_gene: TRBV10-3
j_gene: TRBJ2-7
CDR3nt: TGTGCCATCAGTGTCCCTAGCGGGAGAGGGGGAGACGAGCAGTACTTC
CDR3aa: CAISVPSGRGGDEQYF

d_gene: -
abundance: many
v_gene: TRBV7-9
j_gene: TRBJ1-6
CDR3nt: TGTGCCAGCAGCAAAGCAGGGAATTCACCCCTCCACTTT
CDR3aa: CASSKAGNSPLHF

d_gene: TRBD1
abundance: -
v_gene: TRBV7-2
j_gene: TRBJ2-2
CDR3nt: TGTGCCAGCAGCTCCGACAGGGGGTGGGCCGGGGAGCTGTTTTTT
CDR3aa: CASSSDRGWAGELFF

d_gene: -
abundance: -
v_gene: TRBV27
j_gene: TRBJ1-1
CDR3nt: TGTGCCAGCAGTCCGAGAGCCTCGAACACTGAAGCTTTCTTT
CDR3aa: CASSPRASNTEAFF

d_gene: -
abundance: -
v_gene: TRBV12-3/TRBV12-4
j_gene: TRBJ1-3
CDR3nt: TGTGCCAGCAGCCCCCGGGTGTACACCATATATTTT
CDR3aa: CASSPRVYTIYF

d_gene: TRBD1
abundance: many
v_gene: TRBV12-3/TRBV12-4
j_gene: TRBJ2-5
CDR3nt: TGTGCCAGCACCTTCAACAGGGGGCAAGAGACCCAGTACTTC
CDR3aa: CASTFNRGQETQYF

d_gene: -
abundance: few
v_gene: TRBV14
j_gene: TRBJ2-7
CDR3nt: TGTGCCAGCAGCCGTACGGCAGGAGGAAGGCAGTACTTC
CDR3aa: CASSRTAGGRQYF

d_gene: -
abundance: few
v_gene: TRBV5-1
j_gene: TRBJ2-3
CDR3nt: TGTGCCAGCAGGCGGGTGTCCTACCACACAGATACGCAGTATTTT
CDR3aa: CASRRVSYHTDTQYF

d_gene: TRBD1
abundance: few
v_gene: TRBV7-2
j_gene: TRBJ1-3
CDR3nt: TGCGCCAGCAGCCTTCGACAGGGGGCGGATGGAAACACCATATATTTT
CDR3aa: CASSLRQGADGNTIYF

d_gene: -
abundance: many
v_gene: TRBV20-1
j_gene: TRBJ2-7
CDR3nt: TGCAGTCTTGGGAGAGGGGCCCCCTACGAGCAGTACTTC
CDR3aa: CSLGRGAPYEQYF

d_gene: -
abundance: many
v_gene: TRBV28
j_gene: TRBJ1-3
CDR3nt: TGTGCCAGCAGTTCTGGACATTTCTCTGGAAACACCATATATTTT
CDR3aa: CASSSGHFSGNTIYF

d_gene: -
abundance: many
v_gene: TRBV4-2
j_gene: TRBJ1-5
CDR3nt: TGTGCCAGCAGCCAAGTTCTTTATCAGCCCCAGCATTTT
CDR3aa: CASSQVLYQPQHF

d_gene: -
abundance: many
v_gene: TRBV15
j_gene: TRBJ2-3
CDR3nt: TGTGCCACCAGCAGAGATCGGCCGACAGCAGATACGCAGTATTTT
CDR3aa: CATSRDRPTADTQYF

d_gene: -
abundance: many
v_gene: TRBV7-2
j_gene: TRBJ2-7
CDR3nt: TGTGCCAGCAGCTTACTTCCGGACTCGCAACCATCCTACGAGCAGTACTTC
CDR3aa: CASSLLPDSQPSYEQYF

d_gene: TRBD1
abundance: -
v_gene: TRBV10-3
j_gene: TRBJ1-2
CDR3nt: TGTGCCATCAGTCCTACAGGGGGGGATGGCTACACCTTC
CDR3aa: CAISPTGGDGYTF

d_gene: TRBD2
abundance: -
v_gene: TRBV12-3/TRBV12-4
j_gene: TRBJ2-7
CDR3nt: TGTGCCAGCGGTTTGATGGGGGTACTAGCGGGAGTGAGGGAGCAGTACTTC
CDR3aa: CASGLMGVLAGVREQYF

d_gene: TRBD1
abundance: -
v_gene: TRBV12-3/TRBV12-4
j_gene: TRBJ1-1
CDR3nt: TGTGCCAGCAGTTTAAGGGCCACGGACAGGTGGGGGGAAAACACTGAAGCTTTCTTT
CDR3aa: CASSLRATDRWGENTEAFF

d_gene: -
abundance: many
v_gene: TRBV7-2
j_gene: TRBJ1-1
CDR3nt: TGTGCCAGCAGCTTACAGCGGAACACTGAAGCTTTCTTT
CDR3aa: CASSLQRNTEAFF

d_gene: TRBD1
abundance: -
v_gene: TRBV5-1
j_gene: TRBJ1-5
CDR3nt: TGCGCCAGCAGCTTCGGACAGGGTGTTCAGCCCCAGCATTTT
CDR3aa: CASSFGQGVQPQHF

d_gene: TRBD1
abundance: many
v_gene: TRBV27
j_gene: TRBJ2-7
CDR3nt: TGTGCCAGCAGTTCCCCTAAGGACAGGCCATACGAGCAGTACTTC
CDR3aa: CASSSPKDRPYEQYF

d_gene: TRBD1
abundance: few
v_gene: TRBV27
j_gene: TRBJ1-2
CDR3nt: TGTGCCAGCAGTTTATCGACAGGGGGCTATGGCTACACCTTC
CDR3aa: CASSLSTGGYGYTF

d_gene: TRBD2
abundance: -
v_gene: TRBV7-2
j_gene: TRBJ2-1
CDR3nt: TGTGCCAGCAGCCCGGCGGGGGACGAGCAGTTCTTC
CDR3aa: CASSPAGDEQFF

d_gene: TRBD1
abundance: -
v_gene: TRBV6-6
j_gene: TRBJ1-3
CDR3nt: TGTGCCGGCAGTCTGACAGGGACAATGAACACCATATATTTT
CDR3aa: CAGSLTGTMNTIYF

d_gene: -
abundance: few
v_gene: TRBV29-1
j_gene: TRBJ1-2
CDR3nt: TGCCTAACCTGGGACTATGGCTACACCTTC
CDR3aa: CLTWDYGYTF

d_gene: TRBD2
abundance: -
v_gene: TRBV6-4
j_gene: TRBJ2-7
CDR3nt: TGTGCCGCAGGGACTAGCGATTTCCCGCAGTACTTC
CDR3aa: CAAGTSDFPQYF

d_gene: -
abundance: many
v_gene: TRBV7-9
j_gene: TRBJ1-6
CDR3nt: TGTGCCAGCAGCCCTCCGGGGACACCCCTCCACTTT
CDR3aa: CASSPPGTPLHF

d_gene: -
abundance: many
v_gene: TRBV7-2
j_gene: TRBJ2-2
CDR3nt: TGTGCCAGCAGCTTCAAGGGGCTCGACACCGGGGAGCTGTTTTTT
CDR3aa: CASSFKGLDTGELFF

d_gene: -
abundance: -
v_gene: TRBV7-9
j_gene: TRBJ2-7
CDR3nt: TGTGCCAGCTTTCCCCCAGGAGGGACACACTACGAGCAGTACTTC
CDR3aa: CASFPPGGTHYEQYF

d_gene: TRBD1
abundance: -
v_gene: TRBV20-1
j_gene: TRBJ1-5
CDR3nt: TGCAGTGCTTCCGGGACAGGGTATCAGCCCCAGCATTTT
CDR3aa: CSASGTGYQPQHF